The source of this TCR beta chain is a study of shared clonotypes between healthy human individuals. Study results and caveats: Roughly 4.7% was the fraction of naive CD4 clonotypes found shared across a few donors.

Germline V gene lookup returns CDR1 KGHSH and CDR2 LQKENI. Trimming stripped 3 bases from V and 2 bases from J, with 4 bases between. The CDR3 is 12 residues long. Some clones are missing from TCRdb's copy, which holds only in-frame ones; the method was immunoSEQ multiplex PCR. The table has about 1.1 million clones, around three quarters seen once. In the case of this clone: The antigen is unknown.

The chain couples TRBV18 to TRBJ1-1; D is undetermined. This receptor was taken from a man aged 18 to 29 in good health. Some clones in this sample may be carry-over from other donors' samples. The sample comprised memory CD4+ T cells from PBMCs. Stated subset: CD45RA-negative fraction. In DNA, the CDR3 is TGTGCCAGCTCACCGTACAACACTGAAGCTTTCTTT. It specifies CASSPYNTEAFF.